This is a list of T cell receptor beta chains from one sample in a study of T cell changes during pregnancy in multiple sclerosis. Method: immunoSEQ multiplex PCR; TCRdb's copy keeps in-frame clones and lacks some. The data show almost 20,000 clones, around 86% seen once. The source was CD8+ T cells from peripheral blood mononuclear cells, collected in the third trimester of pregnancy. The receptor set was obtained from a female donor in good health, enrolled as a control in a pregnancy study. The conserved cysteine and the conserved F or W are not part of the CDR3 here. The order of the fields is D gene, V gene, J gene, CDR3 protein. The D gene is left open where the match is weak.

TRBD1,TRBV7-9,TRBJ1-2,ASSVGTGGGYGYT
.,TRBV5-6,TRBJ2-1,ASSLWGRGNEQF
.,TRBV4-2,TRBJ2-2,ASSQVQNTGELF
.,TRBV5-1,TRBJ1-6,ASSLGQGPAYNSPLH
.,TRBV9,TRBJ1-2,ASSVGETLYGYT
.,TRBV4-3,TRBJ2-2,ASSQEPPGGQWELF
TRBD2,TRBV9,TRBJ2-3,ASSGEGLATDTQY
TRBD1,TRBV10-2,TRBJ2-6,ASIGTGRTGANVLT
.,TRBV18,TRBJ2-2,ASSQGLGSELF
.,TRBV5-4,TRBJ1-3,ASSHRTGSSSGNTIY
TRBD2,TRBV28,TRBJ2-1,ASSLTSGGAQEQF
TRBD2,TRBV7-9,TRBJ2-5,ASTESGGTQETQY
TRBD1,TRBV4-3,TRBJ2-1,ASGPGTGPNEQF
TRBD2,TRBV2,TRBJ2-3,ASSERKRGPTDTQY
TRBD1,TRBV10-3,TRBJ1-6,ATAPGTGGTRGGNSPLH
.,TRBV4-3,TRBJ2-3,ASSNSRSTDTQY
.,TRBV19,TRBJ1-2,ASSGIGQSYGYT
.,TRBV28,TRBJ1-1,ASSSMTANTEAF
.,TRBV4-3,TRBJ1-1,ASSRATEPTEAF
TRBD1,TRBV7-2,TRBJ2-7,ASSLDRFYSEQY
.,TRBV4-3,TRBJ2-7,ASSQGAGGPYEQY
.,TRBV7-6,TRBJ2-2,ASSHERTNTGELF
TRBD1,TRBV5-5,TRBJ1-1,ASSDLRGPNTEAF
.,TRBV28,TRBJ1-4,ASSLPQGSEKLF
TRBD1,TRBV6-5,TRBJ1-2,ASSYTGQNYGYT
.,TRBV21-1,TRBJ2-6,ASSKEAGDPGANVLT
TRBD2,TRBV7-3,TRBJ2-3,ASSLGGGPTDTQY
TRBD1,TRBV19,TRBJ1-1,ASSRLRDRATEAF
.,TRBV9,TRBJ1-1,ASSAGI
TRBD2,TRBV7-3,TRBJ2-3,ASSLGGGPGDTQY
.,TRBV4-3,TRBJ1-6,ASSHLIGTSDSPLH
.,TRBV4-2,TRBJ1-1,ASSQVIGSGIRNTEAF